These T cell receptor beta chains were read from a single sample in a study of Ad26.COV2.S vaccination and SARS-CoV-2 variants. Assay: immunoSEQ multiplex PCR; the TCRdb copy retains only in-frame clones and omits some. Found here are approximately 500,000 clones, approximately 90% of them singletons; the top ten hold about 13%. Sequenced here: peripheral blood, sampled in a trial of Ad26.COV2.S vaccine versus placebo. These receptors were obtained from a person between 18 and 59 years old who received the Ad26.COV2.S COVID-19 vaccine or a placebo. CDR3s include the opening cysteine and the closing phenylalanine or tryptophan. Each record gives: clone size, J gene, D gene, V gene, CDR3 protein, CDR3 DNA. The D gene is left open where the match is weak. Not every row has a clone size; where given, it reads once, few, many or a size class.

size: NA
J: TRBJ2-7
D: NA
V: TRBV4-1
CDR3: CASSPEGGTLAYEQYF
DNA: TGCGCCAGCAGCCCGGAGGGCGGGACTCTTGCCTACGAGCAGTACTTC

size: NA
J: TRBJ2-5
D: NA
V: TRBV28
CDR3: CASRVRVSTETQYF
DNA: TGTGCCAGCAGGGTCCGGGTATCCACCGAGACCCAGTACTTC

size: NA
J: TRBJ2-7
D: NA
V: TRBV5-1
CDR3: CASSLGIGGLYEQYF
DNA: TGCGCCAGCAGCTTGGGAATTGGGGGCCTTTACGAGCAGTACTTC

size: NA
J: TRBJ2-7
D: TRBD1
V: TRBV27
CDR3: CASKVGQGPYEQYF
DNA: TGTGCCAGCAAAGTAGGACAGGGTCCCTACGAGCAGTACTTC

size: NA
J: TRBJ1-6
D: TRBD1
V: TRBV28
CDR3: CASIPGQHNSPLHF
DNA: TGTGCCAGTATTCCGGGACAGCATAATTCACCCCTCCACTTT

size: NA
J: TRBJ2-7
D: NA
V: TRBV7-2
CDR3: CASSLGGRGVYEQYF
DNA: TGTGCCAGCAGCCTCGGCGGGCGAGGAGTCTACGAGCAGTACTTC

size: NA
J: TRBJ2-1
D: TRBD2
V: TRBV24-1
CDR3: CATSDPIAGGRDEQFF
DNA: TGTGCCACCAGTGACCCTATAGCGGGAGGTCGGGATGAGCAGTTCTTC

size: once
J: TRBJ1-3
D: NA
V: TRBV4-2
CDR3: CASSQEAHSGNTIYF
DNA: TGTGCCAGCAGCCAAGAGGCTCACTCTGGAAACACCATATATTTT

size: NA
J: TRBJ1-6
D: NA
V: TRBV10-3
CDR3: CAISETHNSPLHF
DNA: TGTGCCATCAGTGAGACACATAATTCACCCCTCCACTTT

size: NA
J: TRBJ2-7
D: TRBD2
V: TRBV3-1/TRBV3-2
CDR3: CASSQEIEWSTTSGKYEQYF
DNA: TGTGCCAGCAGCCAAGAGATTGAGTGGTCTACAACTAGCGGGAAGTACGAGCAGTACTTC

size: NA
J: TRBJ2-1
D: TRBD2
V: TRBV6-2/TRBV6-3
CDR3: CASSSQRDFFNEQFF
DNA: TGTGCCAGCAGCTCCCAGCGGGATTTTTTCAATGAGCAGTTCTTC

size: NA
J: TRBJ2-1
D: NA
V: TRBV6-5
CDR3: CASSSDSQEYNEQFF
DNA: TGTGCCAGCAGTTCGGACAGCCAGGAGTACAATGAGCAGTTCTTC

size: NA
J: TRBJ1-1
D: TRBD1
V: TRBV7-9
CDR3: CASSLRTGGAETEAFF
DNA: TGTGCCAGCAGCCTTAGGACAGGGGGCGCGGAAACTGAAGCTTTCTTT

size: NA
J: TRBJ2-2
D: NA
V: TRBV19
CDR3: CASSYQAGFTGELFF
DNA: TGTGCCAGTAGTTATCAGGCGGGGTTCACCGGGGAGCTGTTTTTT

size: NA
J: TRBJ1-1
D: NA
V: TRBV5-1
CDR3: CASTTGGNTEAFF
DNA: TGCGCCAGCACCACGGGAGGGAACACTGAAGCTTTCTTT

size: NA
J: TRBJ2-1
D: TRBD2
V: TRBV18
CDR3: CASSPAGTSGSGFF
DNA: TGTGCCAGCTCACCGGCAGGGACTAGCGGGAGCGGGTTCTTC

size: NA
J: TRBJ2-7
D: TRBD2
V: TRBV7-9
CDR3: CASSPRLAGGDEQYF
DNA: TGTGCCAGCAGCCCCAGGCTAGCGGGAGGCGACGAGCAGTACTTC

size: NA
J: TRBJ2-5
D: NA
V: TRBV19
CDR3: CASTPNGRRETQYF
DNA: TGTGCCAGTACCCCGAACGGACGCAGGGAGACCCAGTACTTC

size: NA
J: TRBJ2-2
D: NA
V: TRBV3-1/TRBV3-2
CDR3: CASSQVLQTGELFF
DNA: TGTGCCAGCAGCCAAGTTCTTCAGACCGGGGAGCTGTTTTTT

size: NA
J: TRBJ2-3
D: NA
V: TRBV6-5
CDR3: CASRGDLTDTQYF
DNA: TGTGCCAGCAGGGGGGACCTCACAGATACGCAGTATTTT

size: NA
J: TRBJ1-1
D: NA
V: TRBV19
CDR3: CASSIPRRGAFF
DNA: TGTGCCAGTAGTATCCCCCGCAGAGGAGCTTTCTTT

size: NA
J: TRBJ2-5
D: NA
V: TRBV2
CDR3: CASKGPKETQYF
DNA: TGTGCCAGCAAGGGGCCCAAAGAGACCCAGTACTTC

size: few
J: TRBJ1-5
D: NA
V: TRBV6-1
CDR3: CASSEVRGRNQPQHF
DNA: TGTGCCAGCAGTGAAGTCAGGGGTCGTAATCAGCCCCAGCATTTT

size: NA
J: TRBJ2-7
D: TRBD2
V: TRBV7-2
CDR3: CASSFYGGGSYEQYF
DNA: TGTGCCAGCAGCTTTTACGGCGGGGGGTCCTACGAGCAGTACTTC

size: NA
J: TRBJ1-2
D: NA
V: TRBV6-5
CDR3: CASTLSSSNYGYTF
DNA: TGTGCCAGCACTCTTAGTTCCTCTAACTATGGCTACACCTTC